The rows below give T cell receptor beta chains drawn from one sample of a study of regulatory T cells in long-lasting Graves disease. TCRdb reprocessed the multiplex PCR reads via MiXCR and lists one record per CDR3 protein. Counted here are about 350,000 distinct CDR3 sequences, about 17% occurring once; the ten biggest clones make up about 19%. This sample was shared with a second study, whose subject was T cells in Graves' hyperthyroidism and ophthalmopathy.

The sample here was peripheral blood mononuclear cells (PBMCs), taken at new diagnosis, from a patient treated with antithyroid drugs. The source of these receptors is a woman aged 18-29 years with Graves disease. The CDR3 runs from the conserved cysteine through the conserved F or W. Fields, in order: clone size, D gene, J gene, V gene, CDR3 protein, CDR3 DNA. The D gene is left open where the match is weak. A clone size is listed for some rows: how often the clone was seen (once, few, many), or a class if it is expanded.

many NA TRBJ1-1 TRBV11-2 CASSLGGVGVTEAFF TGTGCCAGCAGCTTAGGGGGGGTGGGGGTTACTGAAGCTTTCTTT
many NA TRBJ1-5 TRBV20-1 CSARDRVNSNQPQHF TGCAGTGCTAGAGATCGCGTCAATAGCAATCAGCCCCAGCATTTT
many NA TRBJ1-2 TRBV2 CASSERPAPYGYTF TGTGCCAGCAGTGAACGGCCCGCCCCCTATGGCTACACCTTC
medium-sized NA TRBJ2-5 TRBV11-2 CASSLVLGETQYF TGTGCCAGCAGCTTAGTGTTAGGAGAGACCCAGTACTTC
many NA TRBJ1-3 TRBV12-3/TRBV12-4 CASSLGTGNTIYF TGTGCCAGCAGTTTGGGGACCGGAAACACCATATATTTT
many NA TRBJ1-4 TRBV5-5 CASSLEAGGGKLFF TGTGCCAGCAGCTTGGAGGCCGGGGGCGGAAAACTGTTTTTT
NA TRBD1 TRBJ1-6 TRBV6-9 CASSYGTGGGFSPLHF TGTGCCAGCAGTTACGGGACAGGGGGCGGTTTTTCACCCCTCCACTTT
many NA TRBJ1-1 TRBV30 CAWSVFPGARSEAFF TGTGCCTGGAGTGTCTTCCCCGGGGCTCGGTCTGAAGCTTTCTTT
NA TRBD2 TRBJ2-5 TRBV7-9 CASSPEGWRGGGETQYF TGTGCCAGCAGCCCGGAGGGATGGCGGGGGGGCGGAGAGACCCAGTACTTC
many NA TRBJ2-2 TRBV30 CAWSVGGEDTGELFF TGTGCCTGGAGTGTAGGGGGAGAGGACACCGGGGAGCTGTTTTTT
NA TRBD1 TRBJ2-7 TRBV2 CASSEGTGPYEQYF TGTGCCAGCAGTGAAGGGACAGGCCCCTACGAGCAGTACTTC
NA NA TRBJ2-2 TRBV2 CASSEASPGELFF TGTGCCAGCAGTGAGGCTAGCCCCGGGGAGCTGTTTTTT
NA TRBD1 TRBJ1-2 TRBV5-1 CASSSPGQSHYGYTF TGCGCCAGCAGCTCTCCGGGACAGTCACACTATGGCTACACCTTC
many TRBD2 TRBJ2-7 TRBV27 CASSLPGTSDEQYF TGTGCCAGCAGTCTGCCCGGGACTAGCGACGAGCAGTACTTC
few TRBD1 TRBJ1-2 TRBV6-2/TRBV6-3 CASSYTWTGRDGYTF TGTGCCAGCAGTTACACCTGGACAGGGAGGGACGGCTACACCTTC
NA TRBD1 TRBJ1-5 TRBV6-1 CANSRGQGFDQPQHF TGTGCCAACAGCCGTGGACAGGGCTTCGATCAGCCCCAGCATTTT
few TRBD2 TRBJ2-1 TRBV29-1 CSVTSGRSLAYNEQFF TGCAGCGTGACTAGCGGGAGGTCCCTTGCCTACAATGAGCAGTTCTTC
many NA TRBJ1-5 TRBV5-8 CASSLAPGGTQPQHF TGTGCCAGCAGCTTGGCCCCGGGGGGCACTCAGCCCCAGCATTTT
many NA TRBJ2-7 TRBV12-3/TRBV12-4 CASSLGSAGYSYEQYF TGTGCCAGCAGTTTAGGCTCGGCAGGGTACTCCTACGAGCAGTACTTC
many NA TRBJ2-7 TRBV4-1 CASSQNRNYEQYF TGCGCCAGCAGCCAAAACAGAAACTACGAGCAGTACTTC
few NA TRBJ1-1 TRBV20-1 CSAPTQGLNTEAFF TGCAGTGCCCCCACCCAAGGCTTGAACACTGAAGCTTTCTTT
many NA TRBJ2-3 TRBV30 CAWSATGKGTSTQYF TGTGCCTGGAGTGCAACAGGGAAGGGGACCTCTACGCAGTATTTT
NA NA TRBJ1-5 TRBV7-8 CASSLGVGDQPQHF TGTGCCAGCAGCTTAGGCGTAGGGGATCAGCCCCAGCATTTT
many NA TRBJ1-1 TRBV6-1 CASSVRERATEAFF TGTGCCAGCAGTGTTAGGGAAAGGGCCACTGAAGCTTTCTTT
few NA TRBJ2-3 TRBV25-1 CASLADTQYF TGTGCCAGCCTCGCTGATACGCAGTATTTT
many TRBD2 TRBJ2-3 TRBV5-1 CASSVGTSDADTQYF TGCGCCAGCAGCGTTGGTACTAGCGATGCAGATACGCAGTATTTT
many TRBD1 TRBJ1-1 TRBV27 CASSLDRAGTEAFF TGTGCCAGCAGTTTAGACAGGGCGGGCACTGAAGCTTTCTTT
NA NA TRBJ1-2 TRBV7-9 CASSHNPGGYTF TGTGCCAGCAGCCATAACCCGGGGGGCTACACCTTC
many NA TRBJ2-5 TRBV5-6 CASSLMQTQYF TGTGCCAGCAGCTTGATGCAGACCCAGTACTTC
NA NA TRBJ1-1 TRBV19 CASSIGPLSTEAFF TGTGCCAGTAGTATTGGGCCTCTTAGCACTGAAGCTTTCTTT
many NA TRBJ2-2 TRBV30 CAWRGGHTGELFF TGTGCCTGGAGGGGAGGACACACCGGGGAGCTGTTTTTT
many TRBD1 TRBJ1-1 TRBV6-1 CASSPGTGGISLLGTEAFF TGTGCCAGCTCCCCCGGGACAGGGGGCATTTCCCTATTGGGGACTGAAGCTTTCTTT
few NA TRBJ1-5 TRBV7-2 CASSWAPGDATQHF TGTGCCAGCAGCTGGGCGCCGGGAGACGCGACCCAGCATTTT
many TRBD2 TRBJ2-1 TRBV30 CAWSVGAGDNEQFF TGTGCCTGGAGTGTGGGAGCGGGAGATAATGAGCAGTTCTTC
NA NA TRBJ2-7 TRBV15 CATSRDFGYEQYF TGTGCCACCAGCAGAGATTTTGGCTACGAGCAGTACTTC
few NA TRBJ2-1 TRBV5-6 CASSTYGSSYNEQFF TGTGCCAGCAGCACCTACGGGAGTTCCTACAATGAGCAGTTCTTC
many NA TRBJ1-1 TRBV3-1 CASRGPRDAFF TGTGCCAGCAGGGGGCCTCGGGATGCTTTCTTT
few NA TRBJ2-3 TRBV3-1 CASSQMSRDTQYF TGTGCCAGCAGCCAGATGTCGCGGGATACGCAGTATTTT
few NA TRBJ1-6 TRBV28 CASSFLDSLRSPLHF TGTGCCAGCAGTTTCCTGGACAGTTTGAGGTCACCCCTCCACTTT
NA NA TRBJ2-1 TRBV5-6 CASSLDPRANNEQFF TGTGCCAGCAGCTTGGATCCCCGGGCGAACAATGAGCAGTTCTTC
many NA TRBJ2-7 TRBV18 CASSPPEASWLYEQYF TGTGCCAGCTCACCACCTGAGGCATCGTGGCTTTACGAGCAGTACTTC
NA NA TRBJ2-3 TRBV29-1 CSVSIQADTQYF TGCAGCGTATCGATCCAGGCAGATACGCAGTATTTT
NA TRBD1 TRBJ1-6 TRBV13 CASSLGQGRNSPLHF TGTGCCAGCAGCTTGGGACAGGGGAGGAATTCACCCCTCCACTTT
NA TRBD1 TRBJ2-1 TRBV10-3 CAISRQGARDEQFF TGTGCCATCAGTAGACAGGGGGCGCGGGATGAGCAGTTCTTC
many NA TRBJ2-3 TRBV5-1 CASSPHDTSSTDTQYF TGCGCCAGCAGCCCCCACGACACTTCTAGCACAGATACGCAGTATTTT
NA TRBD1 TRBJ1-5 TRBV20-1 CSARTGRNQPQHF TGCAGTGCTAGGACAGGGAGAAATCAGCCCCAGCATTTT
few NA TRBJ1-5 TRBV10-2 CASGVTDQPQHF TGCGCCAGCGGAGTCACGGATCAGCCCCAGCATTTT
NA NA TRBJ1-6 TRBV7-2 CASSLEDRSALHF TGTGCCAGCAGCTTAGAGGACCGATCAGCCCTCCACTTT
few NA TRBJ1-6 TRBV19 CASSIDRAGTPLHF TGTGCCAGTAGTATAGATCGGGCAGGTACCCCCCTCCACTTT
NA NA TRBJ1-3 TRBV3-1 CASSRTDFSGNTIYF TGTGCCAGCAGTCGGACTGATTTCTCTGGAAACACCATATATTTT
NA TRBD1 TRBJ1-4 TRBV4-1 CASSQLPERTGGARNEKLFF TGCGCCAGCAGCCAGTTGCCTGAACGGACAGGGGGCGCGCGGAATGAAAAACTGTTTTTT
few TRBD1 TRBJ1-2 TRBV3-1 CASSQFLVGTGMSGYTF TGTGCCAGCAGCCAATTTCTGGTAGGGACAGGGATGAGTGGCTACACCTTC
many NA TRBJ2-5 TRBV20-1 CSASRVGVQETQYF TGCAGTGCTAGCCGGGTGGGGGTCCAAGAGACCCAGTACTTC
many NA TRBJ1-4 TRBV30 CAWSGTISNEKLFF TGTGCCTGGAGTGGAACAATCTCCAATGAAAAACTGTTTTTT
many TRBD2 TRBJ2-5 TRBV5-1 CASSLAILAGDWGETQYF TGCGCCAGCAGCTTGGCCATACTAGCGGGAGATTGGGGGGAGACCCAGTACTTC